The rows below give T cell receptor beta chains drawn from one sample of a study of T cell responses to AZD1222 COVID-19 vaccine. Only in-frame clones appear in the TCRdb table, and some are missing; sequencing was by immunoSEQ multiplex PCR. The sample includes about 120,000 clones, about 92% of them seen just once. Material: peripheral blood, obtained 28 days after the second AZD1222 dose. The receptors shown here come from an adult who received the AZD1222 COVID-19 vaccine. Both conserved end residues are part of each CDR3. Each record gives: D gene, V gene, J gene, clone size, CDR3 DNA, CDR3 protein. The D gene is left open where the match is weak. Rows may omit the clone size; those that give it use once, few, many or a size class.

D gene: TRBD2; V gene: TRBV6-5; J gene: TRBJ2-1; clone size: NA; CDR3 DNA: TGTGCCAGCAGTCTCGGACTAGCGGGGGCTAATGAGCAGTTCTTC; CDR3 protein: CASSLGLAGANEQFF
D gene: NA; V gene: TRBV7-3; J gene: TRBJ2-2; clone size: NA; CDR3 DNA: TGTGCCAGCGGAGGGGCGAACACCGGGGAGCTGTTTTTT; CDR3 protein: CASGGANTGELFF
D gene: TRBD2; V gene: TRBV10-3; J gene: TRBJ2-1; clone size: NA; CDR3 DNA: TGTGCCATCCGAGGACTAGCGGGGGGCTCTAATGAGCAGTTCTTC; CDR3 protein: CAIRGLAGGSNEQFF
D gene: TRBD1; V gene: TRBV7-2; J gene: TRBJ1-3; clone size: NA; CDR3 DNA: TGTGCCAGCAGCCCGATGACAGGGCTTGCTGACACCATATATTTT; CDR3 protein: CASSPMTGLADTIYF
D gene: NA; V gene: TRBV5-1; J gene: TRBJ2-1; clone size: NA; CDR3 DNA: TGCGCCAGCAGCTTGGCGCGCATTATCGATGAGCAGTTCTTC; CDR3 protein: CASSLARIIDEQFF
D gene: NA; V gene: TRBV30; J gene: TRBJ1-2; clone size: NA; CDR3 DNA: TGTGCCTGGGTTGGAAGAGGTGGAGATAACTATGGCTACACCTTC; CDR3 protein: CAWVGRGGDNYGYTF
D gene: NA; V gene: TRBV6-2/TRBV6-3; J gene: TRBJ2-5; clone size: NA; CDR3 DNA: TGTGCCAGCAGTTATGGCGAGACCCAGTACTTC; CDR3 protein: CASSYGETQYF
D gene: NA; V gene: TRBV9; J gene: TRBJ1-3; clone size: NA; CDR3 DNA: TGTGCCAGCAGCTCCCGTGGAGGGAAAAGGTCTGGAAACACCATATATTTT; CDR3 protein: CASSSRGGKRSGNTIYF
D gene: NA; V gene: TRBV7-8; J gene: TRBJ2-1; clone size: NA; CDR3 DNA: TGTGCCAGCACCATAAACTTAGTTTTGGGGGGCAATGAGCAGTTCTTC; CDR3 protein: CASTINLVLGGNEQFF
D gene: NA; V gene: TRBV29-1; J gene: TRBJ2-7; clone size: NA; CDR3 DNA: TGCAGCGTCGCTTTGGGGGGCGCGGAGTCCGAGCAGTACTTC; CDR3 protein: CSVALGGAESEQYF
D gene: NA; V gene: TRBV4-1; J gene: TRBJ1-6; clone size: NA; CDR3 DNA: TGCGCCAGCAGCCAAGAAAGGAAAGGGGGAAATTCACCCCTCCACTTT; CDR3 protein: CASSQERKGGNSPLHF
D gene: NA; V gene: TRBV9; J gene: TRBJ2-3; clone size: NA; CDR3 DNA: TGTGCCAGCAGCGTAGACGGACGGTCTAGCACAGATACGCAGTATTTT; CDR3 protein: CASSVDGRSSTDTQYF
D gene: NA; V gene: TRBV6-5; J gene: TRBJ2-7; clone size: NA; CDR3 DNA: TGTGCCAGTTGGGGGGGGCAGGGAAACTACTACGAGCAGTACTTC; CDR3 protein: CASWGGQGNYYEQYF
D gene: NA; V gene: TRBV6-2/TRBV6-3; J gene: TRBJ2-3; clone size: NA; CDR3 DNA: TGTGCCAGCAGTTACGAGGACAGAGCCACAGATACGCAGTATTTT; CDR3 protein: CASSYEDRATDTQYF
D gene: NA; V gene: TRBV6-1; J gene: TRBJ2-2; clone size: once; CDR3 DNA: TGTGCCAGCAGTGATCTTCCGGGACCCACCGGGGAGCTGTTTTTT; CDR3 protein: CASSDLPGPTGELFF
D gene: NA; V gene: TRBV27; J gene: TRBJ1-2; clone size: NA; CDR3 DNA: TGTGCCAGCAGCTGCCGGGATCTTCTATGTGGCTACACCTTC; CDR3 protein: CASSCRDLLCGYTF
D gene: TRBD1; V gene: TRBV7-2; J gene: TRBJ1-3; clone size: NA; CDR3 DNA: TGTGCCAGCAGCTCAACAGGGGTGGGGGACACCATATATTTT; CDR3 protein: CASSSTGVGDTIYF
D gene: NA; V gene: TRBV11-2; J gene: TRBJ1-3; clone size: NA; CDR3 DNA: TGTGCCAGCAGCTTAGTGGCCAGGAGCTCTGGAAACACCATATATTTT; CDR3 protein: CASSLVARSSGNTIYF
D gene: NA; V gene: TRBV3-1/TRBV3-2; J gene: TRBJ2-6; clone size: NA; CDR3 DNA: TGTGCCAGCAGCCATTCCGGATCTGGGGCCAACGTCCTGACTTTC; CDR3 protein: CASSHSGSGANVLTF
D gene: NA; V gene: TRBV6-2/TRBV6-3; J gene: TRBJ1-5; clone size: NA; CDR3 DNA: TGTGCCAGCAGTTACCCCGGAGGAAGGGTGATCAATCAGCCCCAGCATTTT; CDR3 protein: CASSYPGGRVINQPQHF
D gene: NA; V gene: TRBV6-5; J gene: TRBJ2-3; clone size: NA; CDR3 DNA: TGTGCCAGCCGGAGAGGTCCGGAACCTACGCAGTATTTT; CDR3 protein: CASRRGPEPTQYF
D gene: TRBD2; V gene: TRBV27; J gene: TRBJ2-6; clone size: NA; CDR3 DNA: TGTGCCAGCAGTTCATTAGCGGGAGGAAATTCTGGGGCCAACGTCCTGACTTTC; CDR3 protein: CASSSLAGGNSGANVLTF
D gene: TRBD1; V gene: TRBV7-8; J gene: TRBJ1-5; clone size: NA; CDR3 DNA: TGTGCCAGCAACCTATTTCCGGGACAGGGGAGCAATCAGCCCCAGCATTTT; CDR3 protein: CASNLFPGQGSNQPQHF
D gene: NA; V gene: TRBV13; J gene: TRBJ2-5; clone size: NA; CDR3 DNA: TGTGCCAGCAGCTTAAAGGGGCTCCAAGAGACCCAGTACTTC; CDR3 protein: CASSLKGLQETQYF
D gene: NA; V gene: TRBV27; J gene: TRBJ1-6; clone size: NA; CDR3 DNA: TGTGCCAGCAGAGACCCGGGGAGGGGTTCACCCCTCCACTTT; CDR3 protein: CASRDPGRGSPLHF
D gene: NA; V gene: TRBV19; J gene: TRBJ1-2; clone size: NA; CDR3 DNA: TGTGCCAGTAGTATCTCGGGGAATGGCTACACCTTC; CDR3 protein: CASSISGNGYTF
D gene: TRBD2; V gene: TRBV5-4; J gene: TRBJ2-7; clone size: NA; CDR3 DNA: TGTGCCAGCAGCTTGGGACTAGCGGGAGACTACGAGCAGTACTTC; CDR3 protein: CASSLGLAGDYEQYF
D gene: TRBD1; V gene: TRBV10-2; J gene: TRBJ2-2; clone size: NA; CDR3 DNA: TGCGCCAGCAGGGGTCGGACAGGTGGGAACACCGGGGAGCTGTTTTTT; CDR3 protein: CASRGRTGGNTGELFF
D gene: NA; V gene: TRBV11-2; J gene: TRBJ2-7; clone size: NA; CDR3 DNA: TGTGCCAGCAGCTTACCAGGGGCCTACGAGCAGTACTTC; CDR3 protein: CASSLPGAYEQYF
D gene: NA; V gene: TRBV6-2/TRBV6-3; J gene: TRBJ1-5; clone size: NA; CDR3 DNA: TGTGCCAGCAGTTTGGCGGGCAATCAGCCCCAGCATTTT; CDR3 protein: CASSLAGNQPQHF
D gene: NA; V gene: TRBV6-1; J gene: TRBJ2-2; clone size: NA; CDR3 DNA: TGTGCCAGCAGTTCACAGGACCTGATGACCGGGGAGCTGTTTTTT; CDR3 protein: CASSSQDLMTGELFF
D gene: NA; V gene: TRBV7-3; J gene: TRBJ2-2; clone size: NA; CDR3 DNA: TGTGCCAGCAGCCGAAACGGAAATTGGGGGAACACCGGGGAGCTGTTTTTT; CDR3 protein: CASSRNGNWGNTGELFF
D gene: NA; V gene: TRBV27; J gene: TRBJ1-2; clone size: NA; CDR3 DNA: TGTGCCACCGAATTATTGGCAGGGGCCTATGGCTACACCTTC; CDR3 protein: CATELLAGAYGYTF
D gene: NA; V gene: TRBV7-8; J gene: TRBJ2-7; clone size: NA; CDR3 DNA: TGTGCCAGCACCCCTTATACAGGTTCCTACGAGCAGTACTTC; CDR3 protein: CASTPYTGSYEQYF
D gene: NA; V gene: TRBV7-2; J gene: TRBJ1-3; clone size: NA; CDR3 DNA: TGTGCCAGCAGCGGCGGAAGAGGAAACACCATATATTTT; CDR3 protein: CASSGGRGNTIYF
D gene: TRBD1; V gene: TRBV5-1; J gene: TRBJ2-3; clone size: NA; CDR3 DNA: TGCGCCAGCAGCCTGAACTTGGACAGGTTCAGCACAGATACGCAGTATTTT; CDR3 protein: CASSLNLDRFSTDTQYF
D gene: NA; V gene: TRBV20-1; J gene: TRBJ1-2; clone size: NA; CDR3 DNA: TGCAGTGCTAGTGAGGGGGGCAGCCCCTATGGCTACACCTTC; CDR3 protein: CSASEGGSPYGYTF
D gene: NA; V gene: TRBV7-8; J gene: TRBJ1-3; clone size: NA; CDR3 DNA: TGTGCCAGCAGCTTAACAACAGGGAACGGAAACACCATATATTTT; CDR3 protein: CASSLTTGNGNTIYF
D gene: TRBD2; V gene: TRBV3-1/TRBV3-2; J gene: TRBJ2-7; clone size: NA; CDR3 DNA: TGTGCCAGCAGCCAAGATGGGACTAGCGGGGGGTCCCAGCAGTACTTC; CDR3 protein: CASSQDGTSGGSQQYF
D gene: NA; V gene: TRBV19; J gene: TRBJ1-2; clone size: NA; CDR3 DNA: TGTGCCAGTACTAGGACTGGTCCCTATGGCTACACCTTC; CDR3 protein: CASTRTGPYGYTF
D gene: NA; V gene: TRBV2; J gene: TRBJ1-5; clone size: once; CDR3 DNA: TGTGCCAGCACGGAAGGTCCCCCGAAGCCCCAGCATTTT; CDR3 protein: CASTEGPPKPQHF
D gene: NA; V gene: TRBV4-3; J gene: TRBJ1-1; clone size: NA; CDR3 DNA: TGCGCCAGCAGCCAGGGTTCAGGCCTGAACACTGAAGCTTTCTTT; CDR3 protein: CASSQGSGLNTEAFF